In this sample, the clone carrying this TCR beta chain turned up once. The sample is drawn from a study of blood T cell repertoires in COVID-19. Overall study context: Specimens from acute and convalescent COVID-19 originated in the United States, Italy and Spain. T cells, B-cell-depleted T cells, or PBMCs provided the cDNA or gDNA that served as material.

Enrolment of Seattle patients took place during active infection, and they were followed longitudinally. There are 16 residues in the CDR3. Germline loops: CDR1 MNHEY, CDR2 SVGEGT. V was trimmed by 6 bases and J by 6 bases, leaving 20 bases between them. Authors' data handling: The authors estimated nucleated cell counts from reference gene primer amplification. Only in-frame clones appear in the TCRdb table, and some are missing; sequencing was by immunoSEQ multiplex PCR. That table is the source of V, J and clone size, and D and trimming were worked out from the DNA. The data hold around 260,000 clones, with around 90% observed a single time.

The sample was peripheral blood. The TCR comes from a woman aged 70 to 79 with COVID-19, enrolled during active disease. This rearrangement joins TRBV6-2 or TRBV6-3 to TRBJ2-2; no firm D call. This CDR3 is CASSATSAGRAGELFF. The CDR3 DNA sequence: TGTGCCAGCAGCGCGACCTCTGCAGGTCGTGCCGGGGAGCTGTTTTTT.